This entry lists 25 T cell receptor beta chains sequenced from one sample in a study of blood T cell repertoires in COVID-19. Sequencing was performed with immunoSEQ multiplex PCR; in TCRdb, only in-frame clones are kept and a portion is missing. Of around 300,000 clones listed, approximately 90% were seen once; the top ten hold 6%. The sequencing sample was made of PBMCs or T cells enriched from blood (not recorded which). These receptor sequences come from a woman aged 40 to 50 who had recovered from COVID-19.

V gene TRBV4-3 combines with J gene TRBJ2-3; D not certain. The V gene lost 0 bases and the J gene lost 3 bases, with 13 bases spanning the gap. The germline gives CDR1 LGHNA, CDR2 YSLEER. CDR3 size: 16 residues. CDR3 sequence reads: CASSQDSGFSTDTQYF. CDR3 nucleotide sequence: TGCGCCAGCAGCCAAGATTCGGGTTTCTCGACAGATACGCAGTATTTT.

J is TRBJ1-6 and V is TRBV5-3; D might be TRBD1 (5 bases). TRBV5-3 is annotated as an ORF whose role is uncertain. V was shortened by 3 bases and J by 6 bases, with 13 bases between the two germline ends. CDR3 length: 15 amino acids. DNA of the CDR3: TGTGCCAGAAGCTGGAGACGGACACTTAATTCACCCCTCCACTTT. Its protein is CARSWRRTLNSPLHF.

This chain uses TRBV18 with TRBJ2-7, with D unclear. The CDR3 covers 13 residues. The germline V gene has CDR1 KGHSH and CDR2 LQKENI. The V end was cut by 5 bases, the J end by 0 bases, with 8 bases between. The CDR3 region has the DNA TGTGCCAGCTCAGGCCAGGACTCCTACGAGCAGTACTTC. Translation: CASSGQDSYEQYF.

The chain recombines TRBV5-6 with TRBJ2-5; the D is unclear. The V end was cut by 6 bases, the J end by 2 bases, with 14 bases between. Germline V CDR1 and CDR2: SGHDT, YYEEEE. The CDR3 has 14 amino acids. As DNA, the CDR3 is TGTGCCAGCATACCCACCTTGCGTCAAGAGACCCAGTACTTC. Translating it yields CASIPTLRQETQYF.

This chain uses TRBV7-2 with TRBJ1-6; D remains unclear. Looked up from germline, CDR1 is SGHTA and CDR2 is FQGNSA. The CDR3 runs 17 residues. V was trimmed by 3 bases and J by 7 bases, leaving 19 bases between them. The CDR3 here is CASSLRSGSIWNSPLHF. For the CDR3, the DNA is TGTGCCAGCAGCTTGAGATCTGGGAGTATCTGGAATTCACCCCTCCACTTT.

The chain combines TRBV6-5 with TRBJ1-4, with 9 bases aligning to TRBD1. In germline, CDR1 is MNHEY, CDR2 SVGAGI. The CDR3 has 15 residues. Trimming removed 9 bases from V and 2 bases from J; junction bases left unmatched: 7. The DNA of the CDR3 is TGTGCCAGTGAGGACAGGGGAGGTACTAATGAAAAACTGTTTTTT. Translation gives CASEDRGGTNEKLFF.

V usage is TRBV6-2 or TRBV6-3 and J usage is TRBJ2-3, with 11 bases matching TRBD2. CDR3 size: 16 residues. V was pared by 6 bases and J by 5 bases, with 10 bases of the junction left unmatched. CDR1 is MNHEY, CDR2 SVGEGT, per germline. The CDR3 loop reads CASSRRLAGRVDTQYF. The CDR3 DNA reads TGTGCCAGCAGCCGCCGACTAGCGGGACGGGTAGATACGCAGTATTTT.

The chain joins TRBV7-9 to TRBJ1-6; the D gene is possibly TRBD1 (5 bases). Looked up from germline, CDR1 is SEHNR and CDR2 is FQNEAQ (reference sequence). V dropped 4 bases and J dropped 9 bases, with 16 bases sitting between them. This CDR3 has 15 residues. CDR3: CASSSLSRGTSPLHF. The CDR3 DNA reads as TGTGCCAGCAGCTCACTCAGTAGGGGTACTTCACCCCTCCACTTT.

Turning to this clone: This same CDR3 is encoded by further DNA sequences in the sample. This chain links TRBV20-1 with TRBJ1-1; D is ambiguous. Trimming cost V 7 bases and J 1 base, with 7 bases left between them. This CDR3 has 11 amino acids. The germline CDR1 and CDR2 sequences are DFQATT and SNEGSKA (reference sequence). The CDR3 loop is CSVRGNTEAFF. DNA of the CDR3: TGCAGTGTACGGGGGAACACTGAAGCTTTCTTT.

The chain couples TRBV4-1 to TRBJ2-2, with D perhaps TRBD2 (5 bases). V gave up 1 base and J gave up 4 bases, with 10 bases separating them. Germline lookup yields CDR1 MGHRA and CDR2 YSYEKL. The CDR3 runs 15 residues. The CDR3 nucleotides are TGCGCCAGCAGCCAAGTGACTACCGGCACCGGGGAGCTGTTTTTT. Residues: CASSQVTTGTGELFF.

The V gene is TRBV19, the J gene TRBJ2-2; TRBD2 is a possible D gene (5 bases). This CDR3 region has 15 residues. CDR1 LNHDA and CDR2 SQIVND come from the germline V gene (reference sequence). The V and J ends lost 1 base and 5 bases respectively, with 11 bases between them. The CDR3 sequence is CASSIVGRRTGELFF. The CDR3 DNA reads as TGTGCCAGTAGTATAGTGGGGAGAAGGACCGGGGAGCTGTTTTTT.

The rearrangement uses TRBV25-1 and TRBJ1-3, with a weak D call TRBD1 (6 bases). The germline V gene has CDR1 MGHDK and CDR2 SYGVNS. The CDR3 consists of 17 residues. The V end was cut by 2 bases, the J end by 0 bases, with 14 bases between. DNA for the CDR3: TGTGCCAGCAGTGAAGGGGGGGCCTTCCACTCTGGAAACACCATATATTTT. This sequence encodes CASSEGGAFHSGNTIYF. The full variable domain, completed using reference TRBV25-1 and TRBJ1-3, is EADIYQTPRYLVIGTGKKITLECSQTMGHDKMYWYQQDPGMELHLIHYSYGVNSTEKGDLSSESTVSRIRTEHFPLTLESARPSHTSQYLCASSEGGAFHSGNTIYFGEGSWLTVV.

The rearrangement joins TRBV29-1 to TRBJ2-1, with 8 bases fitting TRBD1. The germline CDR1 and CDR2 sequences are SQVTM and ANQGSEA. CDR3 length: 14 amino acids. V dropped 2 bases and J dropped 10; count of bases not matched to a gene: 10. The CDR3 loop is CSVEPRGRPNEQFF. DNA of the CDR3: TGCAGCGTTGAACCCAGGGGGCGCCCCAACGAGCAGTTCTTC.

The J gene is TRBJ1-4, the V gene TRBV3-1 (or the pseudogene TRBV3-2); 7 bases line up with TRBD1. The V segment lost 1 base and the J segment 0 bases; nucleotides outside the gene matches: 2. The CDR3 runs 16 residues. Germline V gene data show CDR1 as LGHDT and CDR2 as YNNKEL (reference sequence). The CDR3 nucleotides are TGTGCCAGCAGCCAAGGACAGGGCCCAACTAATGAAAAACTGTTTTTT. Protein sequence: CASSQGQGPTNEKLFF.

This clone has just a few counts. This chain links TRBV15 with TRBJ1-5; 10 bases line up with TRBD1. The CDR3 sequence is 18 residues long. Germline assignment: CDR1 LNHNV and CDR2 YYDKDF (reference sequence). The ends lost 0 bases at V and 9 bases at J; junction bases unmatched: 14. This CDR3 reads CATSRDRGQGPMARPQHF. DNA for the CDR3: TGTGCCACCAGCAGAGATAGGGGACAGGGGCCCATGGCTAGGCCCCAGCATTTT.

The chain has TRBV9 and TRBJ1-3; no firm D call. Looked up from germline, CDR1 is SGDLS and CDR2 is YYNGEE. This CDR3 has 15 residues. The V gene lost 3 bases and the J gene lost 0 bases, with 10 bases spanning the gap. The CDR3 DNA reads TGTGCCAGCAGCGACCCAGGAACCTCTGGAAACACCATATATTTT. Its protein product is CASSDPGTSGNTIYF.

This clone occurred a few times. The V call is TRBV5-4, the J call TRBJ2-7; perhaps TRBD2 as D (5 bases). The germline gives CDR1 SGHNT, CDR2 YYREEE (reference sequence). CDR3 length equals 15 residues. Between the trimmed V and J ends, which lost 4 bases and 0 bases, there was a span of 14 bases. Here the CDR3 reads CASSLGGQSSYEQYF. In DNA form, the CDR3 reads TGTGCCAGCAGCCTGGGCGGGCAGAGCTCCTACGAGCAGTACTTC.

Of note for this clone: Other DNA variants within this sample encode the same CDR3. This chain links TRBV28 with TRBJ2-2; D possibly corresponds to TRBD1 (5 bases). Trimming took 4 bases from V and 5 from J, leaving 8 bases between them. The CDR3 contains 13 residues. Germline loops: CDR1 MDHEN, CDR2 SYDVKM. DNA for the CDR3: TGTGCCAGCAGTTCCACAGGTACCGGGGAGCTGTTTTTT. Translated, it gives CASSSTGTGELFF.

On this clone itself: In the same sample, other DNA sequences code for this CDR3. V and J are TRBV12-3 or TRBV12-4 and TRBJ2-2; no clear D gene. The CDR3 sequence is 13 residues long. Trimming removed 5 bases from V and 1 base from J, with 5 bases in between. The CDR3 DNA follows: TGTGCCAGCAGTCCGAGGAACACCGGGGAGCTGTTTTTT. Amino acids: CASSPRNTGELFF.

The chain employs TRBV19 and TRBJ2-1, with TRBD1 as a possible D gene (8 bases). The CDR3 is 13 amino acids. Between the trimmed V and J ends, which lost 9 bases and 6 bases, there was a span of 15 bases. Germline values: CDR1 LNHDA, CDR2 SQIVND (reference sequence). CDR3 in DNA: TGTGCCAGCGTACAGGGGGGGGGCAATGAGCAGTTCTTC. Its protein product is CASVQGGGNEQFF.

The chain uses TRBV6-1 and TRBJ2-1; 7 bases are shared with TRBD2. Germline V gene data show CDR1 as MNHNS and CDR2 as SASEGT. This CDR3 spans 16 amino acids. The ends lost 2 bases at V and 2 bases at J; junction bases unmatched: 6. CDR3 residues: CASSEQGAGTYNEQFF. In nucleotides, the CDR3 is TGTGCCAGCAGTGAACAGGGAGCGGGAACCTACAATGAGCAGTTCTTC.

CDR3: CASSPKLWDRRRNEQYF. DNA of the CDR3: TGTGCCAGCAGCCCTAAGCTTTGGGACAGGCGGAGGAACGAGCAGTACTTC. The chain couples TRBV3-1 (or the pseudogene TRBV3-2) to TRBJ2-7; 8 bases are shared with TRBD1. V gave up 4 bases and J gave up 5 bases; unmatched junction bases: 16. This CDR3 contains 17 residues. In germline, CDR1 is LGHDT, CDR2 YNNKEL (reference sequence).

This chain connects TRBV28 to TRBJ2-7, with 9 bases lining up with TRBD1. Germline CDR1 reads MDHEN; CDR2 reads SYDVKM. The V and J ends lost 4 bases and 2 bases, in that order; junction bases with no gene match: 9. CDR3 size: 16 residues. The CDR3 DNA follows: TGTGCCAGCAGTTCCCCCCAGGACAGGGGTACCTACGAGCAGTACTTC. Residues: CASSSPQDRGTYEQYF.

The V gene is TRBV25-1, the J gene TRBJ2-7; 9 bases are a match to TRBD1. Germline CDR1 is MGHDK and CDR2 is SYGVNS. The J segment lost 6 bases and the V segment lost 2 bases, leaving 11 bases of the junction unmatched. The CDR3 sequence is 16 residues long. The CDR3 reads CASSEIGEQGASEQYF. CDR3 in DNA: TGTGCCAGCAGTGAAATTGGGGAACAGGGGGCCAGCGAGCAGTACTTC.

The chain uses TRBV6-5 and TRBJ2-7; 11 nucleotides align to TRBD1. The germline V gene has CDR1 MNHEY and CDR2 SVGAGI. The length of the CDR3 is 15 residues. J was trimmed by 6 bases and V by 0 bases; bases with no gene match: 4. This CDR3 is CASSYSDRGLFEQYF. In nucleotides, the CDR3 is TGTGCCAGCAGTTACTCGGACAGGGGGCTCTTCGAGCAGTACTTC.